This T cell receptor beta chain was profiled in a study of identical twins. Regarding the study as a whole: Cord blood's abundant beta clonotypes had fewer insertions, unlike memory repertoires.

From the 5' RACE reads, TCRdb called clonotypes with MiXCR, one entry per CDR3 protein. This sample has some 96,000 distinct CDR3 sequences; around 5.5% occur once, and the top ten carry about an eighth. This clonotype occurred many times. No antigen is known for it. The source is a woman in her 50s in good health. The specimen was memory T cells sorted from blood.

Written as DNA, the CDR3 is TGTGCCAGCAGTCTCCGGGAGTCTAATGAAAAACTGTTTTTT. It codes for CASSLRESNEKLFF. The chain employs TRBV27 and TRBJ1-4, with D uncertain. The CDR3 covers 14 residues. The germline V gene encodes CDR1 MNHEY and CDR2 SMNVEV (reference sequence). The germline V and J ends were trimmed by 5 bases and 3 bases, with 10 bases remaining between them.